This T cell receptor beta chain was sequenced in a study of blood T cell repertoires in COVID-19. The wider study: The United States, Italy and Spain supplied acute and convalescent COVID-19 samples.

This CDR3 comprises 20 residues. Germline V gene sequence: CDR1 LGHDT, CDR2 YNNKEL (reference sequence). Germline trimming cut 11 bases from V and 6 bases from J; bases unmatched to any gene: 29. Original handling: Amplified reference gene primers provided the basis for estimating nucleated cell counts. TCRdb's table, derived via immunoSEQ multiplex PCR, lists solely in-frame clones and lacks some. D and trimming come from the DNA, and the V and J calls and clone size come from that table. Seen here are over 95,000 clones, around 85% observed once, and the top ten hold about an eighth. The chain recombines TRBV3-1 (or the pseudogene TRBV3-2) with TRBJ2-3, with 10 nucleotides matching TRBD2. This clonotype was obtained from a human donor in a cohort sampled during active COVID-19. Sequencing was done on a sample of peripheral blood. The CDR3 loop reads CAAHPMRESGGVHPSDTQYF. Here the CDR3 DNA reads TGTGCCGCGCACCCCATGCGCGAGAGCGGGGGGGTTCACCCCTCCGATACGCAGTATTTT.